Reported below is one T cell receptor (beta chain). Its antigen target is currently unknown. Per-base quality was not reported, and no clone a single base away is much larger than it. These data originate in a study of control samples from healthy donors and cancer patients (dated by TCRdb to the early 2020s). CDR1 and CDR2 are read off the germline V gene as LGHNA and YSLEER. The trim is 0 bases for V and 3 bases for J, with a gap of 8 bases between the germline ends. The CDR3 holds 14 amino acids from the cysteine to the phenylalanine. Here the CDR3 DNA is all that survives: 42 bases in frame from base 1. Libraries came from the immunoSEQ multiplex PCR assay. The clones in this table, taken by TCRdb from immuneACCESS, are in-frame only. Not every clone is retained; where verified, under half of the shortfall comes from an unresolved V gene, and the cause of the rest is unknown. A total of 140,000 or so clones appear in this sample, 89% of them only once. The ten largest clonotypes hold over 4.5% of the sample.

Input material: blood. The TCR was taken from a man aged 30 to 45 in good health. The receptor chain draws on TRBV4-3 and TRBJ1-1; too little of a D gene remains to name it. The sequence in DNA is TGCGCCAGCAGCCAAGATTCATCCGACACTGAAGCTTTCTTT. Protein translation: CASSQDSSDTEAFF.